The 3 T cell receptor beta chains listed next were all sequenced from one sample in a study of blood T cell repertoires in COVID-19. The method was immunoSEQ multiplex PCR; TCRdb's version includes in-frame clones alone and lacks a portion of them. Seen here are about 70,000 clones, around 88% observed once, and the top ten hold about 6%. The sample was peripheral blood. The receptors shown here come from a woman in her sixties or seventies with acute or convalescent COVID-19.

The chain uses TRBV2 and TRBJ2-7; a possible D gene is TRBD1 (5 bases). The germline V and J ends were trimmed by 2 bases and 5 bases, with 16 bases remaining between them. Looked up from germline, CDR1 is SNHLY and CDR2 is FYNNEI. This CDR3 is built from 15 residues. Here the CDR3 DNA reads TGTGCCAGCAGTGAAAGCAGGGTAAAAACGGACGAGCAGTACTTC. Amino acid sequence: CASSESRVKTDEQYF.

This rearrangement joins TRBV15 to TRBJ1-3; possible D gene TRBD1, 5 bases. This CDR3 is 16 amino acids long. The germline V gene has CDR1 LNHNV and CDR2 YYDKDF (reference sequence). V was trimmed by 3 bases and J by 0 bases, leaving 12 bases between them. In nucleotides, the CDR3 is TGTGCCACCAGCAGGGTAACGGGGGTCTCTGGAAACACCATATATTTT. Its protein product is CATSRVTGVSGNTIYF. The variable domain in full, completed from reference TRBV15 and TRBJ1-3, reads DAMVIQNPRYQVTQFGKPVTLSCSQTLNHNVMYWYQQKSSQAPKLLFHYYDKDFNNEADTPDNFQSRRPNTSFCFLDIRSPGLGDTAMYLCATSRVTGVSGNTIYFGEGSWLTVV.

The chain combines TRBV5-1 with TRBJ1-1; D is undetermined. V lost 2 bases and J 1 base, leaving 12 bases between the germline ends. The CDR3 covers 15 residues. Germline V gene data show CDR1 as SGHRS and CDR2 as YFSETQ. The CDR3 protein is CASSFSERANTEAFF. The CDR3 coding sequence is TGCGCCAGCAGCTTCTCGGAGAGGGCGAACACTGAAGCTTTCTTT.